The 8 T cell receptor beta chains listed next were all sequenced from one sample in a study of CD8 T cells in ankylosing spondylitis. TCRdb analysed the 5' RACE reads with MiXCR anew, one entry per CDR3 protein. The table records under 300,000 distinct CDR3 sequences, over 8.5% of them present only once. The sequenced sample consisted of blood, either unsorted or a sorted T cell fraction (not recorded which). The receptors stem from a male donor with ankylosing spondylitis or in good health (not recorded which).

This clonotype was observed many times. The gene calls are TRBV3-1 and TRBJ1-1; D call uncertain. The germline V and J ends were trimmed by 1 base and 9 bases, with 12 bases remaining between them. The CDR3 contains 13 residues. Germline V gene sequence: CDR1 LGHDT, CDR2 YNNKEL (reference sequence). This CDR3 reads CASSQAPLPKAFF. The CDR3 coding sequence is TGTGCCAGCAGCCAAGCGCCCCTCCCTAAAGCTTTCTTT.

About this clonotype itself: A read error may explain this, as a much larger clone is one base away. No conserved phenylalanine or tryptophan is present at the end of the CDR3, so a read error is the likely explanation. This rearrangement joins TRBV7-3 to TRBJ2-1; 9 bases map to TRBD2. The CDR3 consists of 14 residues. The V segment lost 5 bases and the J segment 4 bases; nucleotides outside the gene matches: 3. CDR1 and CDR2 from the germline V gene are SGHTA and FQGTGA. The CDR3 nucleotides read TGTGCCAGCAGCGGCGGGGGGGAATACAATGAGCAGTTCCTC. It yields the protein CASSGGGEYNEQFL.

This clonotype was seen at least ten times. This chain's CDR3 is CSASPGRKDEQYF. CDR3 in DNA: TGCAGTGCTAGTCCCGGGAGGAAAGACGAGCAGTACTTC. This rearrangement joins TRBV20-1 to TRBJ2-7; TRBD2 agrees at 7 bases. CDR1 is DFQATT and CDR2 is SNEGSKA in the germline V gene (reference sequence). The CDR3 extends over 13 amino acids. The ends lost 3 bases at V and 5 bases at J; junction bases unmatched: 7.

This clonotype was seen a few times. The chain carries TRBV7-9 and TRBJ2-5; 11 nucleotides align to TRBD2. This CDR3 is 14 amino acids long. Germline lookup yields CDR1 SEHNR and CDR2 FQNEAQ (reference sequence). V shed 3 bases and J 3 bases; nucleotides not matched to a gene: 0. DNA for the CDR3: TGTGCCAGCAGCTTGACTAGCGGGGAAGAGACCCAGTACTTC. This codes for CASSLTSGEETQYF.

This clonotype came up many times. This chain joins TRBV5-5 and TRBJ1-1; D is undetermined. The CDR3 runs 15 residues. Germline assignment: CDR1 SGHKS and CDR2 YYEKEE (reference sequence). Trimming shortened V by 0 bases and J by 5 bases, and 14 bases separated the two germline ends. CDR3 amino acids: CASSLATGVKTEAFF. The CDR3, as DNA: TGTGCCAGCAGCTTGGCAACCGGGGTAAAAACTGAAGCTTTCTTT. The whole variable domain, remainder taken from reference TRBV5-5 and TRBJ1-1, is DAGVTQSPTHLIKTRGQQVTLRCSPISGHKSVSWYQQVLGQGPQFIFQYYEKEERGRGNFPDRFSARQFPNYSSELNVNALLLGDSALYLCASSLATGVKTEAFFGQGTRLTVV.

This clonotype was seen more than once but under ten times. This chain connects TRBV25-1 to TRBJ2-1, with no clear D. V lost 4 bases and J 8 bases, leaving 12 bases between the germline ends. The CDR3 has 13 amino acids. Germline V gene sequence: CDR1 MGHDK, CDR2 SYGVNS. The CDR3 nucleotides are TGTGCCAGCAGTGCCAGGCAAGAAGATGAGCAGTTCTTC. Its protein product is CASSARQEDEQFF.

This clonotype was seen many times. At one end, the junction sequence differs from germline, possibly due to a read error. Written as DNA, the CDR3 is TGCAGTGCTGGCGACCGGGACCTGTTC. Protein product: CSAGDRDLF. The gene calls are TRBV20-1 and TRBJ1-2, with TRBD1 as a possible D gene (5 bases). The CDR3 runs 9 residues. Germline V gene lookup returns CDR1 DFQATT and CDR2 SNEGSKA (reference sequence).

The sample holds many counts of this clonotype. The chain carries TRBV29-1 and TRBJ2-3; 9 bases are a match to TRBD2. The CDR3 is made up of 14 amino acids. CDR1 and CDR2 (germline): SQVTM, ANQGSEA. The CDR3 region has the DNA TGCAGTATTGCGGGGGCTAGCGGGGAAGATACGCAGTATTTT. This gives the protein CSIAGASGEDTQYF.